The 2 T cell receptor delta chains listed next were all sequenced from one sample in a study of gamma-delta chains in newborns, infants, children. TCRdb re-identified clones in the reads via CATT. The table records over 800 delta-chain clones, roughly 0.8% of them present only once. Sequencing was done on a sample of blood. Every receptor here comes from a child in good health.

This clone was seen a handful of times. A far larger clone differs by one base, so this is likely a read error. The chain links TRDV2 to TRDJ1; D is uncertain. The CDR3 runs 17 residues. V was shortened by 0 bases and J by 1 base, with 17 bases between the two germline ends. Germline V gene sequence: CDR1 GEAIGNYY, CDR2 EKD. As DNA, the CDR3 is TGTGCCTGTGACACCGTGGCGGGGCCTAAGTGCACCGATAAACTCATCTTT. Protein sequence: CACDTVAGPKCTDKLIF.

Of note for this clone: It is likely a read error: a sequence one base away is far more abundant. V usage is TRDV1 and J usage is TRDJ1; no clear D. The CDR3 runs to 12 residues. Looked up from germline, CDR1 is TSWWSYY and CDR2 is QGS. The CDR3 bases are TGTGCTATGAACGCGTACACCGATAAACGCATCTTT. Protein product: CAMNAYTDKRIF.